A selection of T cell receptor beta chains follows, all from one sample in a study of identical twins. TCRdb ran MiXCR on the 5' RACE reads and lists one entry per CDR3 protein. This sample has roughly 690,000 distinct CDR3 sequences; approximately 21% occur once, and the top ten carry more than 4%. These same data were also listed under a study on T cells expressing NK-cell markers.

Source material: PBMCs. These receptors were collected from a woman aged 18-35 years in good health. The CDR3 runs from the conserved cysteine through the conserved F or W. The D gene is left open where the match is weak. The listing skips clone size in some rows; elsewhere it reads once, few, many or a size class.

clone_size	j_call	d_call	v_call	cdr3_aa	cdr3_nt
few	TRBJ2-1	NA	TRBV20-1	CSAHTSRGNEQFF	TGCAGTGCCCACACATCTAGGGGAAATGAGCAGTTCTTC
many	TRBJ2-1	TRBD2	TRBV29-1	CSVLGLAGDEQFF	TGCAGCGTCCTTGGGCTAGCGGGAGACGAGCAGTTCTTC
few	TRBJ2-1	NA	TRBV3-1	CASSQSSGQFF	TGTGCCAGCAGCCAAAGTTCAGGGCAGTTCTTC
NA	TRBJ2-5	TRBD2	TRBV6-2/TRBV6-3	CASSLPTSGQETQYF	TGTGCCAGCAGTCTCCCAACTAGCGGTCAAGAGACCCAGTACTTC
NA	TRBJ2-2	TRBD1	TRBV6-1	CASRRDRGRVTGELFF	TGTGCCAGCAGGAGGGACAGGGGGCGCGTCACCGGGGAGCTGTTTTTT
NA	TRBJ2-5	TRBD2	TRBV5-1	CASSWLLAGRETQYF	TGCGCCAGCAGCTGGCTCCTAGCGGGGAGAGAGACCCAGTACTTC
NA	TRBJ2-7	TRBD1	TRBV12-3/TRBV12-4	CASRGTGGARDEQYF	TGTGCCAGCAGGGGGACAGGGGGCGCTAGGGACGAGCAGTACTTC
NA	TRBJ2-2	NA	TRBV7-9	CASSSMAGELFF	TGTGCCAGCAGCTCAATGGCCGGGGAGCTGTTTTTT
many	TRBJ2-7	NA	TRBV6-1	CASPTFGPRTYEQYF	TGTGCCAGCCCCACCTTTGGGCCCAGAACCTACGAGCAGTACTTC
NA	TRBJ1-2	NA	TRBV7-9	CASSLIPERGNYGYTF	TGTGCCAGCAGCTTAATTCCGGAACGAGGTAACTATGGCTACACCTTC
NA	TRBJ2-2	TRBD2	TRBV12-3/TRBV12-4	CASRLKRGTTGELFF	TGTGCCAGCAGACTGAAGCGGGGGACCACCGGGGAGCTGTTTTTT
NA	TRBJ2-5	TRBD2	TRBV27	CASSWGASGVETQYF	TGTGCCAGCAGTTGGGGGGCTAGCGGGGTGGAGACCCAGTACTTC
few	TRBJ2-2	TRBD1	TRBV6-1	CASTDDRGRRTGELFF	TGTGCCAGCACCGACGACAGGGGGCGACGCACCGGGGAGCTGTTTTTT
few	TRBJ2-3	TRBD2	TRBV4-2	CASSQDELAGTDTQYF	TGTGCCAGCAGCCAAGACGAACTAGCGGGCACAGATACGCAGTATTTT
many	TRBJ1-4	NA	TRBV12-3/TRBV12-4	CASSSGRTENEKLFF	TGTGCCAGCAGTTCGGGACGGACAGAAAATGAAAAACTGTTTTTT
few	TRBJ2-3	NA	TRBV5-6	CASSGGAGPIQSTDTQYF	TGTGCCAGCAGCGGAGGGGCGGGACCGATTCAAAGCACAGATACGCAGTATTTT
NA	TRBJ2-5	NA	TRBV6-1	CASRPDYPEGGQYF	TGTGCCAGCAGACCTGACTATCCCGAGGGGGGGCAGTACTTC
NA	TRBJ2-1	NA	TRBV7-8	CASSLVKRLGNEQFF	TGTGCCAGCAGCTTAGTAAAGCGGCTAGGGAATGAGCAGTTCTTC
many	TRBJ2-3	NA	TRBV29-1	CSEQSGTDTQYF	TGCAGCGAACAAAGCGGCACAGATACGCAGTATTTT
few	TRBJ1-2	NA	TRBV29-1	CSVVGRAYGYTF	TGCAGCGTTGTGGGCAGGGCCTATGGCTACACCTTC
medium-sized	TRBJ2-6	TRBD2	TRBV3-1	CASSPGTSSSGANVLTF	TGTGCCAGCAGCCCCGGGACTAGCAGCTCTGGGGCCAACGTCCTGACTTTC
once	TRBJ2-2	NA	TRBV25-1	CASSDFLTGELFF	TGTGCCAGCAGTGACTTTCTCACCGGGGAGCTGTTTTTT
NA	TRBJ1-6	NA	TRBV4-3	CASSPGAAGAPLHF	TGCGCCAGCAGCCCAGGGGCGGCCGGGGCACCCCTCCACTTT
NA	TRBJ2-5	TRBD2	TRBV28	CASLSRRGTSGRGDETQYF	TGTGCCAGCCTAAGTAGACGGGGGACTAGCGGGAGAGGGGATGAGACCCAGTACTTC
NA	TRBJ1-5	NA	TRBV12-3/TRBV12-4	CASSLTGGRSNQPQHF	TGTGCCAGCAGCCTAACGGGGGGCAGGAGCAATCAGCCCCAGCATTTT
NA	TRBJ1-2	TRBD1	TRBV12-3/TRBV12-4	CASRQGTAYGYTF	TGTGCCAGCAGACAAGGGACAGCCTATGGCTACACCTTC
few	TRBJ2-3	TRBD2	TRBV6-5	CASSYSSSGGTDTQYF	TGTGCCAGCAGTTACTCCTCTAGCGGGGGCACAGATACGCAGTATTTT
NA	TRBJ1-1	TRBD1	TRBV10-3	CAITQGQGARSTEAFF	TGTGCCATCACCCAGGGACAGGGGGCTAGGAGCACTGAAGCTTTCTTT
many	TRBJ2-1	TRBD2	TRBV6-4	CASSGTSGGFNEQFF	TGTGCCAGCAGTGGAACTAGCGGAGGGTTCAATGAGCAGTTCTTC
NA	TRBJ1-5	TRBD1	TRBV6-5	CASSSTGWAQPQHF	TGTGCCAGCAGTTCGACAGGGTGGGCTCAGCCCCAGCATTTT
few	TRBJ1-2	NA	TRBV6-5	CASKEREGYTF	TGTGCCAGCAAAGAGCGGGAAGGCTACACCTTC
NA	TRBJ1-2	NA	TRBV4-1	CASSQLPQRQAIYGYTF	TGCGCCAGCAGCCAACTTCCTCAGAGACAGGCAATCTATGGCTACACCTTC
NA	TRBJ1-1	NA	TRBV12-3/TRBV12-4	CASSLRSTGRGTEAFF	TGTGCCAGCAGTTTGCGTAGCACAGGGAGGGGCACTGAAGCTTTCTTT
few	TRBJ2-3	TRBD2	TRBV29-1	CSVEEEAGVFLDTQYF	TGCAGCGTTGAAGAAGAAGCGGGAGTCTTCTTAGATACGCAGTATTTT
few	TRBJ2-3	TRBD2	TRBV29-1	CSVGLAVDTQYF	TGCAGCGTTGGACTAGCGGTAGATACGCAGTATTTT
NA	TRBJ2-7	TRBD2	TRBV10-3	CATTGGSYEQYF	TGTGCCACAACGGGGGGTTCCTACGAGCAGTACTTC
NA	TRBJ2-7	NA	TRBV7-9	CASSSSGTNEQYF	TGTGCCAGCAGTTCTTCCGGGACAAACGAGCAGTACTTC
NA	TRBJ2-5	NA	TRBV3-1	CASSHGQGQETQYF	TGTGCCAGCAGCCACGGGCAGGGACAAGAGACCCAGTACTTC
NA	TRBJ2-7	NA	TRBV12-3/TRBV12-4	CASSPRQLSYEQYF	TGTGCCAGCAGCCCTAGACAGCTCTCCTACGAGCAGTACTTC
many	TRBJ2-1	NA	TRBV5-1	CASSLAGRSEQFF	TGCGCCAGCAGCTTGGCCGGGAGATCTGAGCAGTTCTTC
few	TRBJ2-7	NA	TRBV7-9	CAGKRDLSYEQYF	TGTGCCGGAAAAAGGGACCTATCCTACGAGCAGTACTTC
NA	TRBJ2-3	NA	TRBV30	CAWSGGVITDTQYF	TGTGCCTGGAGTGGTGGCGTCATCACAGATACGCAGTATTTT
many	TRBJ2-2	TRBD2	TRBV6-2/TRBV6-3	CASRVSGTGELFF	TGTGCCAGCAGAGTTAGCGGGACGGGGGAGCTGTTTTTT
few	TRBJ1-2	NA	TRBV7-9	CASSLAGADGYTF	TGTGCCAGCAGCTTAGCGGGAGCCGATGGCTACACCTTC
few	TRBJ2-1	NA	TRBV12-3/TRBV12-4	CATQSPDPTQFF	TGTGCCACCCAGAGCCCCGACCCAACGCAGTTCTTC
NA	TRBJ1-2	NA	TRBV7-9	CASSLGRDANGYTF	TGTGCCAGCAGCTTAGGTCGGGACGCCAATGGCTACACCTTC
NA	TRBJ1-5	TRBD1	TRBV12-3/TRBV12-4	CASSAGGWWNQPQHF	TGTGCCAGCAGTGCAGGGGGGTGGTGGAATCAGCCCCAGCATTTT
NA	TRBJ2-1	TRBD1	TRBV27	CASSFDSQGPLFNEQFF	TGTGCCAGCAGTTTCGACTCACAGGGGCCCCTGTTCAATGAGCAGTTCTTC
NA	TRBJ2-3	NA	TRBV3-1	CASSQGAGTSTDTQYF	TGTGCCAGCAGCCAAGGTGCCGGTACTAGCACAGATACGCAGTATTTT
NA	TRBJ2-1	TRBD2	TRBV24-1	CATSDTTSGGASEQFF	TGTGCCACCAGCGATACGACTAGCGGGGGGGCCAGTGAGCAGTTCTTC
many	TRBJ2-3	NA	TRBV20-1	CSARRERGPDTQYF	TGCAGTGCGAGGAGGGAACGGGGACCAGATACGCAGTATTTT